The 4 T cell receptor beta chains in this list originate from one sample, sequenced in a study of blood T cell repertoires in COVID-19 (dated by TCRdb to the early 2020s). The library was built by means of the immunoSEQ multiplex PCR assay. The source is immuneACCESS, and TCRdb retained only in-frame sequences with V and J called. Part of the clones is not carried over; for the studies checked, unresolved V genes explain less than half of this, and the remainder is unexplained. The sample table holds 95,000 to 150,000 clones, of which 82% were seen once. Roughly 4.3% of the sample is held by the ten biggest clonotypes. Sequencing was carried out using peripheral blood. All receptors derive from a woman aged 65 to 85 with acute or convalescent COVID-19.

J is TRBJ1-2 and V is TRBV21-1. TRBV21-1 is a documented pseudogene. The CDR3 extends over 14 amino acids. The chain's CDR3 is CASNGLSDDYGYTF. CDR3 DNA sequence: TGTGCCAGCAACGGGTTGTCAGACGACTATGGCTACACCTTC.

The chain is built from TRBV28 and TRBJ1-1, with 9 bases matching TRBD1. The CDR3 runs 13 residues. Unmatched junction bases numbered 7, after V lost 4 bases and J lost 10 bases. Germline V gives CDR1 MDHEN, CDR2 SYDVKM. The CDR3 DNA is TGTGCCAGCAGTTCCGGACAGGGGATAGGAGCTTTCTTT. Its translation is CASSSGQGIGAFF.

This rearrangement joins TRBV5-4 to TRBJ2-5; the D gene is possibly TRBD2 (6 bases). The CDR3 is made up of 13 amino acids. The germline V gene encodes CDR1 SGHNT and CDR2 YYREEE (reference sequence). The V gene lost 2 bases and the J gene lost 3 bases, with 8 bases spanning the gap. The CDR3 coding sequence is TGTGCCAGCAGCTTAGCTAGCGAAGAGACCCAGTACTTC. It codes for CASSLASEETQYF. Full variable domain (missing parts from reference TRBV5-4 and TRBJ2-5): ETGVTQSPTHLIKTRGQQVTLRCSSQSGHNTVSWYQQALGQGPQFIFQYYREEENGRGNFPPRFSGLQFPNYSSELNVNALELDDSALYLCASSLASEETQYFGPGTRLLVL.

This chain connects TRBV6-6 to TRBJ1-5, with 8 nucleotides matching TRBD1. The CDR3 is made up of 16 amino acids. Germline V CDR1 and CDR2: MNHNY, SVGAGI (reference sequence). Trimming cost V 5 bases and J 4 bases; bases outside gene matches: 10. CDR3 protein: CASSARGQVSNQPQHF. For the CDR3, the DNA is TGTGCCAGCAGTGCCCGGGGACAGGTTTCGAATCAGCCCCAGCATTTT.